Listed below are T cell receptor beta chains from one sample, sequenced in a study of blood T cells in healthy people across ages. TCRdb reprocessed the 5' RACE reads with MiXCR, giving one entry per CDR3 protein. The repertoire consists of over 750,000 distinct CDR3 sequences, with approximately 25% occurring once and the leading ten covering 9.4%. These data also formed part of another study, on T cells of mothers and their children.

Sample: blood. Source of these receptors: a boy aged 5 to 17 in good health. The CDR3 runs from the conserved cysteine through the conserved F or W. Fields, in order: clone size, V gene, J gene, D gene, CDR3 protein, CDR3 DNA. The D gene is left open where the match is weak. Not all rows give a size; the values are once, few, many and, for expanded clones, a class.

few	TRBV12-3/TRBV12-4	TRBJ1-2	TRBD1	CASSLTGGGPKYYGYTF	TGTGCCAGCAGCTTAACAGGGGGCGGCCCCAAATACTATGGCTACACCTTC
-	TRBV10-2	TRBJ2-3	TRBD1	CASRRDRGITDTQYF	TGCGCCAGCAGGAGGGACAGGGGTATTACGGATACGCAGTATTTT
once	TRBV7-6	TRBJ2-5	-	CASNSDGTGETQYF	TGTGCCAGCAATTCGGACGGCACCGGAGAGACCCAGTACTTC
-	TRBV7-8	TRBJ2-3	TRBD2	CASSLVLAETTDTQYF	TGTGCCAGCAGCTTAGTACTAGCGGAGACTACAGATACGCAGTATTTT
few	TRBV20-1	TRBJ1-1	-	CSARWSGLNTKAFF	TGCAGTGCTAGATGGTCGGGATTGAACACTAAAGCTTTCTTT
-	TRBV2	TRBJ1-2	-	CASSEGLPGVYGYTF	TGTGCCAGCAGTGAAGGGCTCCCAGGAGTCTATGGCTACACCTTC
-	TRBV29-1	TRBJ2-3	-	CSVEDRKGWDTQYF	TGCAGCGTTGAAGATCGGAAAGGGTGGGATACGCAGTATTTT
few	TRBV20-1	TRBJ1-5	TRBD1	CSARDTGTGKNQPQHF	TGCAGTGCTAGAGATACCGGGACAGGGAAAAATCAGCCCCAGCATTTT
few	TRBV7-9	TRBJ1-4	-	CASSKPQGGGEKLFF	TGTGCCAGCAGCAAACCACAGGGAGGCGGTGAAAAACTGTTTTTT
-	TRBV3-1	TRBJ2-1	-	CASSQDVGSPSYNEQFF	TGTGCCAGCAGCCAAGATGTCGGGAGTCCCTCCTACAATGAGCAGTTCTTC
-	TRBV14	TRBJ2-1	TRBD2	CASSQDGLAGGPSHNEQFF	TGTGCCAGCAGCCAAGATGGCCTAGCGGGAGGGCCATCTCACAATGAGCAGTTCTTC
many	TRBV11-2	TRBJ2-7	-	CASSLGGAPYEQYF	TGTGCCAGCTCCTTGGGCGGAGCGCCCTACGAGCAGTACTTC
-	TRBV27	TRBJ2-1	-	CASSSPVILGGHEQFF	TGTGCCAGCAGTTCCCCGGTTATCCTCGGGGGCCATGAGCAGTTCTTC
-	TRBV2	TRBJ2-1	-	CASSKGAAYNEQFF	TGTGCCAGCAGCAAAGGGGCGGCATACAATGAGCAGTTCTTC
-	TRBV12-3/TRBV12-4	TRBJ1-4	-	CASSFQPHNEKLFF	TGTGCCAGCAGTTTCCAACCGCATAATGAAAAACTGTTTTTT
-	TRBV6-5	TRBJ2-7	TRBD2	CASSYASGVSYEQYF	TGTGCCAGCAGTTACGCTAGCGGGGTCTCCTACGAGCAGTACTTC
few	TRBV6-5	TRBJ1-1	-	CASAYNSRANTEAFF	TGTGCCAGCGCTTATAATTCCCGTGCTAACACTGAAGCTTTCTTT
few	TRBV28	TRBJ2-5	-	CASSPPGPGEQYF	TGTGCCAGCAGTCCCCCGGGGCCCGGTGAGCAGTACTTC
-	TRBV6-1	TRBJ2-2	-	CASSLTGQDTRELFF	TGTGCCAGCAGTTTGACAGGTCAGGACACCAGGGAGCTGTTTTTT
-	TRBV5-8	TRBJ2-1	TRBD2	CASSSGLAGGPRFF	TGTGCCAGCAGCTCGGGACTAGCGGGGGGTCCGCGGTTCTTC
-	TRBV9	TRBJ1-2	-	CASSVDPGRNYDYTF	TGTGCCAGCAGCGTAGATCCAGGACGAAACTATGACTACACCTTC
few	TRBV3-1	TRBJ2-7	TRBD1	CASSDRQGRLFYEQYF	TGTGCCAGCAGTGACCGACAGGGGCGGTTGTTCTACGAGCAGTACTTC
few	TRBV12-3/TRBV12-4	TRBJ2-5	TRBD1	CASSPGQGSSSETQYF	TGTGCCAGCAGTCCCGGACAGGGTTCTTCGTCGGAGACCCAGTACTTC
few	TRBV3-1	TRBJ2-3	-	CAAGLFTDTQYF	TGTGCGGCGGGACTTTTCACAGATACGCAGTATTTT
-	TRBV20-1	TRBJ2-4	TRBD1	CSAEDRGRAKNIQYF	TGCAGTGCGGAAGACAGGGGGAGAGCCAAAAACATTCAGTACTTC
few	TRBV10-3	TRBJ2-2	-	CAISQINTGELFF	TGTGCCATCAGTCAGATAAACACCGGGGAGCTGTTTTTT
-	TRBV5-1	TRBJ2-7	-	CASSHLDAPGTYEQYF	TGCGCCAGCAGCCACCTAGACGCCCCGGGGACCTACGAGCAGTACTTC
few	TRBV11-2	TRBJ2-3	-	CASSRGVSGRPDTQYF	TGTGCCAGCAGCCGAGGGGTTAGCGGTAGACCAGATACGCAGTATTTT
few	TRBV7-9	TRBJ2-7	-	CASRAGGNSYEQYF	TGTGCCAGCAGAGCCGGCGGCAATTCCTACGAGCAGTACTTC
few	TRBV3-1	TRBJ1-2	-	CASSLRSFPYGYTF	TGTGCCAGCAGCCTTCGGTCCTTTCCCTATGGCTACACCTTC
-	TRBV27	TRBJ2-7	-	CASRQQGGTTMGQYF	TGTGCCAGCCGGCAACAGGGAGGAACTACTATGGGGCAGTACTTC
once	TRBV7-9	TRBJ1-3	-	CASSLVNSGNTIYF	TGTGCCAGCAGCTTGGTTAACTCTGGAAACACCATATATTTT
-	TRBV11-2	TRBJ2-7	-	CASSFYAGLYEQYF	TGTGCCAGCAGCTTCTACGCCGGGCTATACGAGCAGTACTTC
-	TRBV20-1	TRBJ2-7	TRBD1	CSARDRAGGTYEQYF	TGCAGTGCTAGAGATCGGGCAGGGGGCACCTACGAGCAGTACTTC
once	TRBV3-1	TRBJ2-2	-	CASSQDELLPLGTGELFF	TGTGCCAGCAGCCAAGATGAGTTGCTTCCGCTCGGGACCGGGGAGCTGTTTTTT
few	TRBV6-4	TRBJ2-5	-	CASSDSISAETQYF	TGTGCCAGCAGTGACTCGATTAGCGCAGAGACCCAGTACTTC
-	TRBV2	TRBJ1-3	-	CASMPFGPGNTIYF	TGTGCCAGCATGCCCTTCGGACCTGGAAACACCATATATTTT
few	TRBV2	TRBJ2-5	TRBD2	CASRRRLAEETQYF	TGTGCCAGCAGGAGAAGACTAGCTGAAGAGACCCAGTACTTC
few	TRBV25-1	TRBJ2-7	-	CASSGSGETSDEQYF	TGTGCCAGCAGTGGATCGGGTGAAACCAGCGACGAGCAGTACTTC
few	TRBV7-2	TRBJ2-7	TRBD2	CASSLTSGSLTHEQYF	TGTGCCAGCAGCTTAACTAGCGGGAGTCTTACCCACGAGCAGTACTTC
few	TRBV15	TRBJ2-6	-	CATSWVSPSGANVLTF	TGTGCCACCAGCTGGGTTTCCCCCTCTGGGGCCAACGTCCTGACTTTC